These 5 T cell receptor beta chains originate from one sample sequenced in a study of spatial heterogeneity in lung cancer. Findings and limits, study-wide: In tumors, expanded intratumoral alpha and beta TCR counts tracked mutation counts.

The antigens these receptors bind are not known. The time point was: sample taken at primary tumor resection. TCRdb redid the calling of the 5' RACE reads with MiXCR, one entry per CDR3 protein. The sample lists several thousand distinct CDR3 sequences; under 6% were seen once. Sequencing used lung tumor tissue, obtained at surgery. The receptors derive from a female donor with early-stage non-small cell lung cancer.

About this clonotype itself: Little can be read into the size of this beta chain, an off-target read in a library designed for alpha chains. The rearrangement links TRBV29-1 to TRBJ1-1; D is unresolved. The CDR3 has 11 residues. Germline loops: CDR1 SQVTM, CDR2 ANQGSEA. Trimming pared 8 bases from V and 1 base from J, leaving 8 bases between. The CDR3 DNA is TGCAGCACTTTGACGAACACTGAAGCTTTCTTT. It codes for CSTLTNTEAFF.

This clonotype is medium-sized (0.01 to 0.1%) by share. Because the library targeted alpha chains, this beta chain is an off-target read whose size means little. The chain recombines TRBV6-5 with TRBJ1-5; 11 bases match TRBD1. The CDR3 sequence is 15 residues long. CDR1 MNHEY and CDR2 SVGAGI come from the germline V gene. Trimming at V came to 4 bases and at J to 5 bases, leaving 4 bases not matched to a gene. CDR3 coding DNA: TGTGCCAGCAGTTCCAGGACAGGGGGCGATCAGCCCCAGCATTTT. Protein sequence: CASSSRTGGDQPQHF.

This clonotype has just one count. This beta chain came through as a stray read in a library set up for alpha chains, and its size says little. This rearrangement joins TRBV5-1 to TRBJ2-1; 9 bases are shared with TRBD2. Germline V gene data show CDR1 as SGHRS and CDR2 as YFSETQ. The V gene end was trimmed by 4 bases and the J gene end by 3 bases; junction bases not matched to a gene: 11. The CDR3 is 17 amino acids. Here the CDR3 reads CASSPGASGTLYNEQFF. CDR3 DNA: TGCGCCAGCAGCCCGGGGGCTAGCGGGACCCTCTACAATGAGCAGTTCTTC.

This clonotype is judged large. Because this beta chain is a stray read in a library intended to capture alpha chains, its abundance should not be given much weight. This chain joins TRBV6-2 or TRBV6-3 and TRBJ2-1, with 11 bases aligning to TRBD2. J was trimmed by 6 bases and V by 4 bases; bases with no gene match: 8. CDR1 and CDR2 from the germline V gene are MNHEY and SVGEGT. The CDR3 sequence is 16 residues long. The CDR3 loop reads CASSSNLGLAGNEQFF. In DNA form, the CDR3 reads TGTGCCAGCAGTTCGAACCTAGGACTAGCGGGCAATGAGCAGTTCTTC.

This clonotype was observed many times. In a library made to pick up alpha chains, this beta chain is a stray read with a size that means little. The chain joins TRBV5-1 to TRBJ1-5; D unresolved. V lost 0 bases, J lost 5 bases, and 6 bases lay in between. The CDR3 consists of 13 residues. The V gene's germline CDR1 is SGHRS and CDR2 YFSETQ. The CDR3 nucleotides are TGCGCCAGCAGCTTGGGAAGAGATCAGCCCCAGCATTTT. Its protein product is CASSLGRDQPQHF.